This T cell receptor beta chain originates from a study of CD8 T cells in ankylosing spondylitis. Study results and caveats: It appeared that ankylosing spondylitis blood was characterized by a TCR beta motif of roughly 8 highly homologous variants. Within peripheral blood, clones linked to disease were CD8+ and relatively rare.

TCRdb analysed the 5' RACE reads with MiXCR anew, one entry per CDR3 protein. The sample has under 550,000 distinct CDR3 sequences; around 26% are singletons. CDR3 size: 16 residues. CDR1 and CDR2 (germline): SNHLY, FYNNEI. V shed 6 bases, J shed 2 bases, and the junction held 6 bases outside the gene matches. This clonotype was recorded a few times. Its antigen is undetermined. The TCR was taken from a male donor with ankylosing spondylitis. This chain joins TRBV2 and TRBJ2-2; 10 bases align to TRBD2. Sample: blood, either unsorted or a sorted T cell fraction (not recorded which). This chain's CDR3 is CASRKLAGLNTGELFF. The CDR3 nucleotides are TGTGCCAGCAGGAAACTAGCGGGACTAAACACCGGGGAGCTGTTTTTT.